Each of the 25 T cell receptor beta chains below was sequenced from the same sample in a study of blood T cells in healthy people across ages. Next came a second PCR, run for roughly 6 to 11 cycles, which used a sample-barcoded 5' primer along with a J-beta primer mix. TCRdb reanalysed the 5' RACE reads using MiXCR and keeps one entry per CDR3 protein. The sample has about 970,000 distinct CDR3 sequences, roughly 51% seen once. Input material: blood. All receptors derive from a woman in her sixties or seventies in good health.

The rearrangement uses TRBV5-6 and TRBJ2-1, with 9 bases matching TRBD1. The CDR3 has 19 amino acids. Unmatched junction bases numbered 19, after V lost 3 bases and J lost 6 bases. Germline CDR1 SGHDT, CDR2 YYEEEE. This chain's CDR3 is CASSYRQGDRGPVPNEQFF. The DNA of the CDR3 is TGTGCCAGCAGCTACAGACAGGGGGATAGGGGACCTGTTCCCAATGAGCAGTTCTTC.

This clonotype was picked up a small number of times. The rearrangement uses TRBV7-6 and TRBJ2-7, with D possibly being TRBD1 or TRBD2 (5 bases each). CDR1 SGHVS and CDR2 FNYEAQ come from the germline V gene. With 5 bases removed from V and 2 bases from J, the gap between germline ends came to 22 bases. This CDR3 has 17 residues. This CDR3 reads CASSPGEDREMTYEQYF. The CDR3 bases are TGTGCCAGCAGCCCCGGGGAAGACAGAGAGATGACCTACGAGCAGTACTTC.

The rearrangement links TRBV3-1 to TRBJ2-5, with 7 bases identical to TRBD2. The CDR3 spans 14 residues. Germline CDR1 and CDR2: LGHDT and YNNKEL (reference sequence). V gave up 6 bases and J gave up 5 bases; unmatched junction bases: 9. The CDR3 region is CASRRRGVWETQYF. The DNA for the CDR3 is TGTGCCAGCAGACGCCGGGGGGTCTGGGAGACCCAGTACTTC.

The V and J genes are TRBV11-2 and TRBJ2-1; a weak D match, TRBD2 (5 bases). V lost 5 bases to trimming and J lost 3 bases, with 14 bases between them. Germline V CDR1 and CDR2: SGHAT, FQNNGV. CDR3 length: 15 amino acids. The CDR3: CASSPAERLYNEQFF. As DNA, the CDR3 is TGTGCCAGCAGCCCAGCGGAGCGCCTCTACAATGAGCAGTTCTTC.

This clonotype has just a few counts. This chain connects TRBV5-1 to TRBJ1-4; D is perhaps TRBD1 (5 bases). V lost 0 bases, J lost 4 bases, and 10 bases lay in between. CDR1 and CDR2 (germline): SGHRS, YFSETQ. The CDR3 covers 15 residues. CDR3 sequence: CASSLAGTLNEKLFF. The CDR3 nucleotides are TGCGCCAGCAGCTTGGCCGGGACCCTTAATGAAAAACTGTTTTTT.

This clonotype has more than one count but fewer than ten. The chain recombines TRBV5-5 with TRBJ1-4, with TRBD1 as a possible D gene (5 bases). The CDR3 totals 14 residues. Germline CDR1 is SGHKS and CDR2 is YYEKEE (reference sequence). With 4 bases removed from V and 6 bases from J, the gap between germline ends came to 13 bases. The CDR3 protein is CASSPRDLHEKLFF. The CDR3 DNA is TGTGCCAGCAGCCCGAGGGACCTACATGAAAAACTGTTTTTT. Full variable domain (remainder filled in from reference TRBV5-5 and TRBJ1-4): DAGVTQSPTHLIKTRGQQVTLRCSPISGHKSVSWYQQVLGQGPQFIFQYYEKEERGRGNFPDRFSARQFPNYSSELNVNALLLGDSALYLCASSPRDLHEKLFFGSGTQLSVL.

This clonotype showed up just a few times. The chain carries TRBV6-1 and TRBJ2-7, with TRBD1 matching over 8 bases. This CDR3 is built from 15 residues. Germline assignment: CDR1 MNHNS and CDR2 SASEGT. J lost 3 bases, V lost 4 bases, and 8 bases had no gene match. The CDR3 sequence is CASSVTGTGHYEQYF. The CDR3 DNA sequence: TGTGCCAGCAGTGTGACCGGGACAGGACACTACGAGCAGTACTTC.

CDR3 sequence: CASGDETSGGGDTQYF. The CDR3 bases are TGTGCTAGTGGCGACGAGACTAGTGGTGGTGGAGATACGCAGTATTTT. V and J are TRBV12-5 and TRBJ2-3, with a weak D call TRBD2 (6 bases). Germline lookup yields CDR1 LGHNT and CDR2 FRNRAP. V lost 6 bases to trimming and J lost 5 bases, with 21 bases between them. The CDR3 covers 16 residues.

The chain is built from TRBV5-1 and TRBJ2-3, with 9 nucleotides matching TRBD2. Germline V gives CDR1 SGHRS, CDR2 YFSETQ. Germline trimming cut 3 bases from V and 4 bases from J; bases unmatched to any gene: 15. The CDR3 consists of 18 residues. The CDR3 protein is CASSSGLTSGGVADTQYF. In DNA form, the CDR3 reads TGCGCCAGCAGCTCGGGGCTGACTAGCGGAGGGGTAGCAGATACGCAGTATTTT.

This clonotype was counted a single time. The chain links TRBV27 to TRBJ2-7; 8 bases agree with TRBD2. CDR1 is MNHEY and CDR2 is SMNVEV in the germline V gene (reference sequence). Trimming cost V 6 bases and J 0 bases; bases outside gene matches: 7. The CDR3 extends over 15 amino acids. CDR3 region: CASRDTSGLSYEQYF. The CDR3 nucleotides read TGTGCCAGCAGGGATACTAGCGGTCTCTCCTACGAGCAGTACTTC.

The CDR3 here is CASSQKLAGSTDTQYF. CDR3 nucleotides: TGCGCCAGCAGCCAAAAGCTAGCGGGAAGCACAGATACGCAGTATTTT. This chain uses TRBV4-1 with TRBJ2-3; 9 positions agree with TRBD2. Germline trimming cut 2 bases from V and 0 bases from J; bases unmatched to any gene: 3. This CDR3 has 16 amino acids. CDR1 MGHRA and CDR2 YSYEKL come from the germline V gene.

The V and J genes are TRBV28 and TRBJ2-6; TRBD2 might be the D (5 bases). This CDR3 contains 14 residues. Per the germline V gene, CDR1 is MDHEN and CDR2 is SYDVKM. V gave up 8 bases and J gave up 4 bases, with 12 bases separating them. CDR3 nucleotides: TGTGCCAGCGAGACTACATCAGGGGCCAACGTCCTGACTTTC. Its translation: CASETTSGANVLTF.

This clonotype was counted a few times. The V gene is TRBV10-3, the J gene TRBJ2-7; D is uncertain. The V gene lost 1 base and the J gene lost 2 bases, with 12 bases spanning the gap. The CDR3 is 15 residues long. Germline V gene lookup returns CDR1 ENHRY and CDR2 SYGVKD. CDR3 region: CAISEFGDITYEQYF. Written as DNA, the CDR3 is TGTGCCATCAGTGAGTTCGGAGACATAACCTACGAGCAGTACTTC.

The chain is built from TRBV3-1 and TRBJ2-3, with D perhaps being TRBD1 or TRBD2 (5 bases each). The germline V and J ends were trimmed by 5 bases and 3 bases, with 18 bases remaining between them. The CDR3 consists of 16 residues. Germline V gene lookup returns CDR1 LGHDT and CDR2 YNNKEL (reference sequence). CDR3 amino acids: CASSSRVSGTTDTQYF. CDR3 nucleotides: TGTGCCAGCAGCTCCCGGGTTAGTGGGACGACAGATACGCAGTATTTT.

The CDR3 DNA is TGTGCCAGCAGACTAAGGGGTTACAATGAGCAGTTCTTC. This gives the protein CASRLRGYNEQFF. The rearrangement links TRBV28 to TRBJ2-1; the D gene is possibly TRBD1 (5 bases). Germline values: CDR1 MDHEN, CDR2 SYDVKM. With 6 bases removed from V and 4 bases from J, the gap between germline ends came to 10 bases. The CDR3 consists of 13 residues.

The chain uses TRBV7-2 and TRBJ2-4; D may be TRBD1 or TRBD2 (6 bases each). The closer fit of TRBJ2-7 to the DNA end suggests the J call may be wrong. The V gene's germline CDR1 is SGHTA and CDR2 FQGNSA. The CDR3 spans 14 residues. The CDR3 loop is CASSLDGGGYEQYF. Here the CDR3 DNA reads TGTGCCAGCAGCTTAGACGGAGGGGGGTACGAGCAGTACTTC.

This clonotype was seen just once. V is TRBV11-2 and J is TRBJ2-6; TRBD1 matches at 7 bases. The CDR3 is 24 residues long. Trimming cost V 5 bases and J 0 bases; bases outside gene matches: 28. Per germline, CDR1 SGHAT and CDR2 FQNNGV. This CDR3 is CASSTKTPGQLYLQPDSGANVLTF. As DNA, the CDR3 is TGTGCCAGCAGCACAAAAACACCGGGACAGCTCTATCTACAACCCGACTCTGGGGCCAACGTCCTGACTTTC. The entire variable domain, with the rest obtained from reference TRBV11-2 and TRBJ2-6, is as follows: EAGVAQSPRYKIIEKRQSVAFWCNPISGHATLYWYQQILGQGPKLLIQFQNNGVVDDSQLPKDRFSAERLKGVDSTLKIQPAKLEDSAVYLCASSTKTPGQLYLQPDSGANVLTFGAGSRLTVL.

This clonotype was seen a handful of times. The V and J genes are TRBV6-2 or TRBV6-3 and TRBJ1-2; no reliable D call. The V end was cut by 2 bases, the J end by 4 bases, with 14 bases between. Per the germline V gene, CDR1 is MNHEY and CDR2 is SVGEGT. The CDR3 has 15 residues. CDR3: CASSYIIGPSYGYTF. CDR3 sequence (DNA): TGTGCCAGCAGTTACATCATCGGGCCTTCCTATGGCTACACCTTC.

The rearrangement links TRBV7-9 to TRBJ2-6; D may correspond to TRBD1 or TRBD2 (5 bases each). V lost 1 base, J lost 3 bases, and 13 bases lay in between. This CDR3 contains 17 residues. Germline V gives CDR1 SEHNR, CDR2 FQNEAQ (reference sequence). The CDR3 DNA reads as TGTGCCAGCAGCTTAGGAGGGGTTGTGGATGGGGCCAACGTCCTGACTTTC. This gives the protein CASSLGGVVDGANVLTF.

The chain joins TRBV12-3 or TRBV12-4 to TRBJ2-6; maybe TRBD2 (5 bases). Trimming took off 1 base at V and 9 bases at J, with 7 bases between the two ends. This CDR3 has 13 residues. The CDR3 nucleotides read TGTGCCAGCAGTTTAGGAGGGTACAACGTCCTGACTTTC. The encoded protein is CASSLGGYNVLTF.

The V gene is TRBV9, the J gene TRBJ1-2, with D perhaps TRBD1 (6 bases). Per germline, CDR1 SGDLS and CDR2 YYNGEE. There are 14 residues in the CDR3. Deletions cut 6 bases from V and 4 bases from J, with 16 bases between. The CDR3 DNA reads as TGTGCCAGCACCTATACAGGGACTTCCTATGGCTACACCTTC. Translating gives CASTYTGTSYGYTF.

This clonotype has just a few counts. V is TRBV27 and J is TRBJ2-7; the D gene is possibly TRBD1 (6 bases). Trimming left V 6 bases short and J 1 base short, with 22 bases between. This CDR3 has 17 amino acids. Germline CDR1 reads MNHEY; CDR2 reads SMNVEV (reference sequence). The CDR3 loop is CASRPTFLTGSSYEQYF. In DNA, the CDR3 is TGTGCCAGCAGGCCGACGTTTTTGACAGGTTCGTCCTACGAGCAGTACTTC.

J is TRBJ2-5 and V is TRBV20-1, with a tentative D call TRBD2 (6 bases). CDR1 and CDR2 from the germline V gene are DFQATT and SNEGSKA (reference sequence). Trimming took 5 bases from V and 4 from J, leaving 14 bases between them. The CDR3 sequence is 13 residues long. The CDR3 nucleotides read TGCAGTGCTCACCCATCGGGAGTAGAGACCCAGTACTTC. This gives the protein CSAHPSGVETQYF.

The chain recombines TRBV5-5 with TRBJ2-5, with 8 bases identical to TRBD1. Losses at the gene ends were 5 bases for V and 1 base for J; bases not matched to a gene: 4. The CDR3 length is 14 residues. The germline CDR1 and CDR2 sequences are SGHKS and YYEKEE (reference sequence). The CDR3 loop is CASSHRGFQETQYF. Written as DNA, the CDR3 is TGTGCCAGCAGTCACAGGGGGTTCCAAGAGACCCAGTACTTC.

The gene calls are TRBV5-1 and TRBJ2-3; no firm D call. The germline V and J ends were trimmed by 0 bases and 3 bases, with 14 bases remaining between them. This CDR3 is built from 16 residues. CDR1 SGHRS and CDR2 YFSETQ come from the germline V gene. The CDR3 coding sequence is TGCGCCAGCAGCTTGGGGGTTAGTTTAAATACAGATACGCAGTATTTT. Protein: CASSLGVSLNTDTQYF.